Each of the 32 T cell receptor beta chains below was sequenced from the same sample in a study of cytomegalovirus exposure and HLA in healthy donors. The assay was immunoSEQ multiplex PCR, and TCRdb's table has in-frame clones only and misses some. The sample contains some 150,000 clones, 94% of which appear only once. The source material was PBMCs. All receptors come from a man younger than 35 in good health and CMV-seropositive.

The genes are TRBV28 and TRBJ1-5; possibly TRBD1 for D (5 bases). This CDR3 is built from 15 residues. Germline assignment: CDR1 MDHEN and CDR2 SYDVKM. The V gene lost 6 bases and the J gene lost 0 bases, with 12 bases spanning the gap. The DNA of the CDR3 is TGTGCCAGCAGCTTGGACACCACTAGCAATCAGCCCCAGCATTTT. This encodes CASSLDTTSNQPQHF.

The V gene is TRBV7-9, the J gene TRBJ1-1; TRBD1 agrees at 10 bases. V dropped 2 bases and J dropped 6; count of bases not matched to a gene: 6. Germline lookup yields CDR1 SEHNR and CDR2 FQNEAQ (reference sequence). The CDR3 runs 15 residues. The CDR3: CASSLTGTGVSEAFF. The CDR3, as DNA: TGTGCCAGCAGCTTAACTGGGACAGGGGTCTCTGAAGCTTTCTTT.

As regards this clone: Distinct nucleotide sequences in the sample also encode this CDR3. The chain uses TRBV5-1 and TRBJ1-1; D unclear. This CDR3 contains 14 residues. V gave up 0 bases and J gave up 3 bases, with 9 bases separating them. Germline-derived CDR1 and CDR2 are SGHRS and YFSETQ. The CDR3 protein is CASSLVGGDTEAFF. The CDR3 DNA sequence: TGCGCCAGCAGCTTGGTAGGTGGAGACACTGAAGCTTTCTTT.

This chain links TRBV27 with TRBJ2-3; D is perhaps TRBD1 (6 bases). With 6 bases removed from V and 0 bases from J, the gap between germline ends came to 13 bases. Germline assignment: CDR1 MNHEY and CDR2 SMNVEV (reference sequence). The CDR3 is made up of 15 amino acids. The CDR3, as DNA: TGTGCCAGCAGAAAAATTACAGGGAGCACAGATACGCAGTATTTT. It specifies CASRKITGSTDTQYF.

In this sample, this clone turned up once. The chain carries TRBV5-4 and TRBJ2-1, with TRBD2 identical over 7 bases. Losses at the gene ends were 0 bases for V and 8 bases for J; bases not matched to a gene: 5. The CDR3 length is 14 residues. Germline V gene data show CDR1 as SGHNT and CDR2 as YYREEE (reference sequence). CDR3 in amino acids: CASSLAGTTDEQFF. DNA of the CDR3: TGTGCCAGCAGCTTGGCCGGGACTACCGATGAGCAGTTCTTC.

The V and J genes are TRBV15 and TRBJ1-2, with 10 bases identical to TRBD1. V was pared by 2 bases and J by 0 bases, with 9 bases of the junction left unmatched. This CDR3 has 18 residues. Germline assignment: CDR1 LNHNV and CDR2 YYDKDF (reference sequence). This chain's CDR3 is CATSRPGQGDPSNYGYTF. DNA of the CDR3: TGTGCCACCAGCAGACCCGGACAGGGGGATCCTTCTAACTATGGCTACACCTTC.

The V gene is TRBV29-1, the J gene TRBJ1-4; 7 nucleotides line up with TRBD1. The V segment lost 4 bases and the J segment 3 bases; nucleotides outside the gene matches: 2. Germline V gives CDR1 SQVTM, CDR2 ANQGSEA. The CDR3 has 13 residues. For the CDR3, the DNA is TGCAGCGTTGGACAGGGCGCTAATGAAAAACTGTTTTTT. This encodes CSVGQGANEKLFF. The whole variable domain, remainder taken from reference TRBV29-1 and TRBJ1-4, is SAVISQKPSRDICQRGTSLTIQCQVDSQVTMMFWYRQQPGQSLTLIATANQGSEATYESGFVIDKFPISRPNLTFSTLTVSNMSPEDSSIYLCSVGQGANEKLFFGSGTQLSVL.

The gene calls are TRBV15 and TRBJ2-7, with 7 positions matching TRBD1. The CDR3 loop spans 15 amino acids. Germline CDR1 reads LNHNV; CDR2 reads YYDKDF (reference sequence). The J segment lost 3 bases and the V segment lost 1 base, leaving 6 bases of the junction unmatched. The CDR3 spells CATSRGGTEDYEQYF. Here the CDR3 DNA reads TGTGCCACCAGCAGAGGTGGGACAGAAGACTACGAGCAGTACTTC.

This chain uses TRBV9 with TRBJ2-4; TRBD2 agrees at 7 bases. The V and J ends lost 3 bases and 7 bases, in that order; junction bases with no gene match: 13. This CDR3 has 16 residues. Germline loops: CDR1 SGDLS, CDR2 YYNGEE. CDR3 amino acids: CASSAGRGGSMNIQYF. DNA for the CDR3: TGTGCCAGCAGCGCGGGCCGGGGCGGGAGTATGAACATTCAGTACTTC.

The chain couples TRBV29-1 to TRBJ2-1; D unresolved. The CDR3 contains 16 residues. Trimming left V 5 bases short and J 0 bases short, with 17 bases between. The V gene's germline CDR1 is SQVTM and CDR2 ANQGSEA. This chain's CDR3 is CSVLAEAESSYNEQFF. The DNA for the CDR3 is TGCAGCGTTTTAGCAGAGGCGGAGAGCTCCTACAATGAGCAGTTCTTC.

The chain couples TRBV6-1 to TRBJ1-1, with D possibly matching TRBD1 (5 bases). The CDR3 loop spans 13 amino acids. The germline V and J ends were trimmed by 6 bases and 5 bases, with 13 bases remaining between them. Germline-derived CDR1 and CDR2 are MNHNS and SASEGT. The CDR3 sequence: CASSMGLGTEAFF. CDR3 nucleotides: TGTGCCAGCAGCATGGGACTGGGGACTGAAGCTTTCTTT.

The V gene is TRBV27, the J gene TRBJ1-4, with TRBD1 matching 8 bases. J gave up 7 bases and V 8 bases, and 9 bases lay outside the gene matches. CDR3 length: 14 amino acids. Germline V CDR1 and CDR2: MNHEY, SMNVEV (reference sequence). In nucleotides, the CDR3 is TGTGCCAGCCGCCGGACAGGGAAGAGTGAAAAACTGTTTTTT. Translating it yields CASRRTGKSEKLFF. The variable domain in full, with the rest retrieved from reference TRBV27 and TRBJ1-4, is EAQVTQNPRYLITVTGKKLTVTCSQNMNHEYMSWYRQDPGLGLRQIYYSMNVEVTDKGDVPEGYKVSRKEKRNFPLILESPSPNQTSLYFCASRRTGKSEKLFFGSGTQLSVL.

On this clone itself: A junction boundary mismatches the germline segment, possibly from a read error. This chain joins TRBV27 and TRBJ2-3; TRBD2 agrees at 12 bases. Germline CDR1 reads MNHEY; CDR2 reads SMNVEV (reference sequence). This CDR3 has 15 amino acids. The CDR3 reads CASSFALAGGPPIHF. In DNA form, the CDR3 reads TGTGCCAGCAGTTTTGCTCTAGCGGGAGGGCCCCCCATCCATTTT.

CDR3 in amino acids: CASSLGLAGVGYEQYF. The CDR3 bases are TGTGCCAGCAGTTTGGGCCTAGCGGGAGTAGGCTACGAGCAGTACTTC. This sequence joins TRBV27 and TRBJ2-7; the match to TRBD2 covers 10 bases. The germline V gene has CDR1 MNHEY and CDR2 SMNVEV (reference sequence). This CDR3 contains 16 residues. V shed 3 bases, J shed 3 bases, and the junction held 8 bases outside the gene matches.

The chain employs TRBV15 and TRBJ1-1; TRBD1 agrees at 9 bases. V shed 5 bases, J shed 1 base, and the junction held 11 bases outside the gene matches. The CDR3 extends over 17 amino acids. Germline CDR1 is LNHNV and CDR2 is YYDKDF (reference sequence). In DNA, the CDR3 is TGTGCCACCAGCCCCCGCTGGGCGGGACAGGGGAACACTGAAGCTTTCTTT. Translated, it gives CATSPRWAGQGNTEAFF.

This clone was seen just once. The chain employs TRBV19 and TRBJ1-2; 7 positions agree with TRBD1. The CDR3 loop spans 16 amino acids. The trim removed 5 bases at V and 2 bases at J, leaving 11 bases unmatched. Germline V lookup: CDR1 LNHDA, CDR2 SQIVND (reference sequence). Here the CDR3 DNA reads TGTGCCAGTAGTGCGACTATTCGACAGGGCAACTATGGCTACACCTTC. It encodes CASSATIRQGNYGYTF. Supplemented by reference TRBV19 and TRBJ1-2, the full variable domain reads DGGITQSPKYLFRKEGQNVTLSCEQNLNHDAMYWYRQDPGQGLRLIYYSQIVNDFQKGDIAEGYSVSREKKESFPLTVTSAQKNPTAFYLCASSATIRQGNYGYTFGSGTRLTVV.

This sequence joins TRBV18 and TRBJ2-7; tentatively, D is TRBD2 (5 bases). Looked up from germline, CDR1 is KGHSH and CDR2 is LQKENI. Trimming removed 4 bases at V and 3 bases at J, with 19 bases between. This CDR3 has 16 amino acids. The chain's CDR3 is CASSRVVTTPVYEQYF. In DNA, the CDR3 is TGTGCCAGCTCACGGGTGGTGACTACCCCAGTCTACGAGCAGTACTTC. The full variable domain, its missing parts supplied by reference TRBV18 and TRBJ2-7, is NAGVMQNPRHLVRRRGQEARLRCSPMKGHSHVYWYRQLPEEGLKFMVYLQKENIIDESGMPKERFSAEFPKEGPSILRIQQVVRGDSAAYFCASSRVVTTPVYEQYFGPGTRLTVT.

V gene TRBV2 combines with J gene TRBJ1-1; 11 bases align to TRBD1. The CDR3 runs 14 residues. Germline CDR1 SNHLY, CDR2 FYNNEI. V gave up 6 bases and J gave up 10 bases; unmatched junction bases: 10. CDR3 residues: CASRVEDRGRLAFF. The CDR3 nucleotides are TGTGCCAGCAGAGTGGAGGACAGGGGGCGACTAGCTTTCTTT.

The V call is TRBV4-1, the J call TRBJ1-2; TRBD1 might be the D (6 bases). The V end lost 4 bases, the J end lost 4 bases, and 13 bases lay between the germline ends. The V gene's germline CDR1 is MGHRA and CDR2 YSYEKL. The CDR3 loop spans 14 amino acids. CDR3 DNA sequence: TGCGCCAGCAGCCGACAGGACACCTCCTATGGCTACACCTTC. Translation gives CASSRQDTSYGYTF.

The V call is TRBV5-1, the J call TRBJ1-4; D is perhaps TRBD1 (5 bases). V was pared by 3 bases and J by 8 bases, with 14 bases between. This CDR3 has 14 residues. Looked up from germline, CDR1 is SGHRS and CDR2 is YFSETQ. The CDR3 DNA is TGCGCCAGCAGCTCGGGACCGGGGGAAGAAAAACTGTTTTTT. Its translation: CASSSGPGEEKLFF. The full variable domain, rest sourced from reference TRBV5-1 and TRBJ1-4, is KAGVTQTPRYLIKTRGQQVTLSCSPISGHRSVSWYQQTPGQGLQFLFEYFSETQRNKGNFPGRFSGRQFSNSRSEMNVSTLELGDSALYLCASSSGPGEEKLFFGSGTQLSVL.

J is TRBJ2-1 and V is TRBV5-1, with D maybe TRBD1 (5 bases). Germline-derived CDR1 and CDR2 are SGHRS and YFSETQ. V was shortened by 1 base and J by 6 bases, with 11 bases between the two germline ends. CDR3 size: 14 residues. Written as DNA, the CDR3 is TGCGCCAGCAGCTTGCCCGACAGTGGCAATGAGCAGTTCTTC. Protein sequence: CASSLPDSGNEQFF. The whole variable domain, remainder taken from reference TRBV5-1 and TRBJ2-1, is KAGVTQTPRYLIKTRGQQVTLSCSPISGHRSVSWYQQTPGQGLQFLFEYFSETQRNKGNFPGRFSGRQFSNSRSEMNVSTLELGDSALYLCASSLPDSGNEQFFGPGTRLTVL.

V is TRBV2 and J is TRBJ1-1; a possible D gene is TRBD1 (6 bases). Germline V gene data show CDR1 as SNHLY and CDR2 as FYNNEI. The length of the CDR3 is 15 residues. Trimming left V 5 bases short and J 1 base short, with 14 bases between. In DNA form, the CDR3 reads TGTGCCAGCAGTAACTGGGGGCCTCCGAACACTGAAGCTTTCTTT. Translating gives CASSNWGPPNTEAFF. The complete variable domain, with remaining parts taken from reference TRBV2 and TRBJ1-1, reads EPEVTQTPSHQVTQMGQEVILRCVPISNHLYFYWYRQILGQKVEFLVSFYNNEISEKSEIFDDQFSVERPDGSNFTLKIRSTKLEDSAMYFCASSNWGPPNTEAFFGQGTRLTVV.

This chain connects TRBV5-1 to TRBJ2-3; 11 bases are a match to TRBD1. J gave up 3 bases and V 4 bases, and 16 bases lay outside the gene matches. CDR1 is SGHRS and CDR2 is YFSETQ in the germline V gene. The CDR3 has 19 residues. Written as DNA, the CDR3 is TGCGCCAGCAGCCCCTGGCGGGGAGTCCGGGACAGGGGGACAGATACGCAGTATTTT. Translation: CASSPWRGVRDRGTDTQYF.

This clone was seen once. J is TRBJ2-1 and V is TRBV27; D possibly corresponds to TRBD1 (5 bases). This CDR3 has 16 amino acids. V lost 4 bases to trimming and J lost 1 base, with 14 bases between them. Germline-derived CDR1 and CDR2 are MNHEY and SMNVEV (reference sequence). CDR3 amino acids: CASSSAGAESYNEQFF. As DNA, the CDR3 is TGTGCCAGCAGTTCCGCTGGGGCGGAGTCCTACAATGAGCAGTTCTTC.

V and J are TRBV28 and TRBJ1-5; no firm D call. With 8 bases removed from V and 7 bases from J, the gap between germline ends came to 15 bases. The CDR3 spans 13 residues. Germline CDR1 MDHEN, CDR2 SYDVKM. The CDR3 protein is CASERRPRQPQHF. The CDR3 nucleotides are TGTGCCAGCGAGCGCAGACCCCGCCAGCCCCAGCATTTT.

The chain carries TRBV2 and TRBJ1-1; TRBD1 might be the D (6 bases). The germline gives CDR1 SNHLY, CDR2 FYNNEI. The CDR3 loop spans 15 amino acids. The ends were cut back, 4 bases at V and 2 bases at J, with 14 bases in the middle. DNA of the CDR3: TGTGCCAGCAGTGTTTTCGGGGGGGCCAACACTGAAGCTTTCTTT. It yields the protein CASSVFGGANTEAFF. Combining the CDR3 with reference TRBV2 and TRBJ1-1 gives the whole variable domain EPEVTQTPSHQVTQMGQEVILRCVPISNHLYFYWYRQILGQKVEFLVSFYNNEISEKSEIFDDQFSVERPDGSNFTLKIRSTKLEDSAMYFCASSVFGGANTEAFFGQGTRLTVV.

The chain uses TRBV4-1 and TRBJ2-3; a weak D match, TRBD1 (5 bases). CDR1 is MGHRA, CDR2 YSYEKL, per germline. The V gene lost 0 bases and the J gene lost 6 bases, with 13 bases spanning the gap. This CDR3 comprises 15 residues. This chain's CDR3 is CASSQEIWTRDTQYF. In DNA form, the CDR3 reads TGCGCCAGCAGCCAAGAGATATGGACAAGGGATACGCAGTATTTT.

This clone occurred once. The chain couples TRBV5-6 to TRBJ1-1; D not certain. CDR3 length: 13 amino acids. Germline assignment: CDR1 SGHDT and CDR2 YYEEEE. Trimming stripped 5 bases from V and 4 bases from J, with 12 bases between. The CDR3 protein is CASRAGGRTEAFF. For the CDR3, the DNA is TGTGCCAGCAGAGCCGGCGGGCGCACTGAAGCTTTCTTT.

This clone was recorded once. V is TRBV5-6 and J is TRBJ1-2; 8 bases fit TRBD1. There are 15 residues in the CDR3. In germline, CDR1 is SGHDT, CDR2 YYEEEE. V dropped 2 bases and J dropped 5; count of bases not matched to a gene: 8. The CDR3 coding sequence is TGTGCCAGCAGCTTCCACCGACAGGGGATATATGGCTACACCTTC. Translated, it gives CASSFHRQGIYGYTF.

This chain links TRBV5-6 with TRBJ2-5, with a tentative D call TRBD2 (6 bases). The CDR3 is made up of 13 amino acids. The V gene lost 0 bases and the J gene lost 9 bases, with 12 bases spanning the gap. Germline V gene sequence: CDR1 SGHDT, CDR2 YYEEEE. The CDR3 sequence is CASSLGGGLPQYF. Written as DNA, the CDR3 is TGTGCCAGCAGCTTGGGCGGAGGGTTGCCCCAGTACTTC.

The rearrangement joins TRBV2 to TRBJ2-1; the D is unclear. V lost 3 bases, J lost 0 bases, and 18 bases lay in between. Germline CDR1 and CDR2: SNHLY and FYNNEI. The CDR3 has 18 residues. The CDR3 sequence is CASSDPPESLSSYNEQFF. CDR3 bases: TGTGCCAGCAGTGACCCCCCTGAGAGTCTAAGCTCCTACAATGAGCAGTTCTTC.

The rearrangement joins TRBV27 to TRBJ2-2; D uncertain. The CDR3 spans 12 residues. Germline V gene lookup returns CDR1 MNHEY and CDR2 SMNVEV (reference sequence). V was pared by 4 bases and J by 7 bases, with 7 bases between. Written as DNA, the CDR3 is TGTGCCAGCAGTTCAGATTTCGGGGAGCTGTTTTTT. Amino acid sequence: CASSSDFGELFF.